This T cell receptor beta chain is from a study of blood T cell repertoires in COVID-19 (dated by TCRdb to about 2020). In the study overall: Samples from collaborators originated in the United States, Italy and Spain and spanned both the acute and convalescent phases of COVID-19. The material from the prospective study consisted of cDNA or gDNA derived from T cells, B-cell-depleted T cells, or PBMCs. The dataset comprised deeply sampled blood TCRbeta repertoires from subjects exposed to, actively infected with, or recovered from COVID-19. The repertoires were made available in a free public database intended to serve as a resource for research on the immune response to SARS-CoV-2. Samples were obtained from the ongoing ImmuneRACE study (first 160 participants) and from over 1,000 subjects provided by 6 global collaborators. A de-identified subject ID, COVID-19 status, age in years and sex were almost always included in the sample metadata. Where available, HLA class I and class II types were taken from metadata supplied by the sample provider and were not determined by assay-based typing. Overall study outcomes, separate from this receptor: The quantity of clinical and demographic metadata differed by source and by participant and was supplied without curation.

TCRbeta CDR3 regions were amplified from genomic DNA using the immunoSEQ Assay, a bias-controlled multiplex PCR. Per the source publication's procedure: The number of nucleated cells in each sample was estimated by amplification of reference gene primers within the assay. To quantify the absolute abundance of each unique TCRbeta CDR3 rearrangement, sequence reads were collapsed and filtered. For each sample, productive Simpson clonality was calculated as the square root of Simpson's diversity index across productive rearrangements. Not all clones reach the TCRdb copy of this immuneACCESS table, which keeps in-frame sequences only. Checked studies attribute under half of the gap to unresolved V genes and leave the rest unexplained. That table gives V, J and clone size, and the DNA gave D and trimming. The sample includes 200,000 to 300,000 clones, with just under 85% observed a single time. The top ten hold 5.5% to 7.5% of the sample.

The collaborating institutions used their own protocols to collect whole blood in K2EDTA tubes. Collaborator samples were shipped for TCRbeta analysis as frozen whole blood, isolated PBMCs, or DNA extracted from either sample type. The CDR3, from cysteine to phenylalanine, totals 14 residues. The retained sequence is limited to the CDR3, 42 bases, with the frame set at the first base. From a lookup of the germline V gene (reference sequence), CDR1 and CDR2 are GTSNPN and SVGIG. The junction shows trimming of 4 bases on V and 4 bases on J, plus 13 bases between the germline ends. Comments on this clone: Its antigen remains unidentified. Per-nucleotide qualities are absent, and no much larger clonotype sits a single base away.

The sample consisted of peripheral blood. This TCR derives from a woman in her sixties with active or convalescent COVID-19. The chain couples TRBV30 to TRBJ2-2; TRBD1 might be the D gene, on 5 matching bases. The DNA reads as follows: TGTGCCTGGACCAGGGTTAGACGCACCGGGGAGCTGTTTTTT. The encoded protein is CAWTRVRRTGELFF.